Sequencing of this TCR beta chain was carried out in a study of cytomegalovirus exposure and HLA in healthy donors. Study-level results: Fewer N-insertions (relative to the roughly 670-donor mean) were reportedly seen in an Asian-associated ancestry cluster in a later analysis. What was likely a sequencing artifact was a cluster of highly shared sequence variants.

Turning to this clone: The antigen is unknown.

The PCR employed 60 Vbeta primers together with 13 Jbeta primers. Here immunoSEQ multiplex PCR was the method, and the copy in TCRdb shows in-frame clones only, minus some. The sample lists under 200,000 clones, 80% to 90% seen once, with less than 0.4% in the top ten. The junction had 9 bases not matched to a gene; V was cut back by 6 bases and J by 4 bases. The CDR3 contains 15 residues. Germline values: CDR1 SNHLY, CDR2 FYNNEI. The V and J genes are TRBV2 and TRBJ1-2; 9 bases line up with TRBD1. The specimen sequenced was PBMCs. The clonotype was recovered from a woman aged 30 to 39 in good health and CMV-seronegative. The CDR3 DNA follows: TGTGCCAGCAGCCCCAACAGGGGGCTGGGCTATGGCTACACCTTC. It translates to CASSPNRGLGYGYTF. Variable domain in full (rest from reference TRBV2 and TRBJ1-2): EPEVTQTPSHQVTQMGQEVILRCVPISNHLYFYWYRQILGQKVEFLVSFYNNEISEKSEIFDDQFSVERPDGSNFTLKIRSTKLEDSAMYFCASSPNRGLGYGYTFGSGTRLTVV.